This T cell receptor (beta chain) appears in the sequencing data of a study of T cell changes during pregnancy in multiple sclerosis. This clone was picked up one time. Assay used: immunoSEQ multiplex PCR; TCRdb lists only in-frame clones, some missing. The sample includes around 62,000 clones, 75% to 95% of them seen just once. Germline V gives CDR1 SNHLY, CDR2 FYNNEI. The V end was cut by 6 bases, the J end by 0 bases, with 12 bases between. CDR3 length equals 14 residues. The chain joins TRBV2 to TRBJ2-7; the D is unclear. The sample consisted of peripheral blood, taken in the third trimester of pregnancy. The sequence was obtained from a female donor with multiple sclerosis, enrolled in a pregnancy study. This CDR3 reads CASRKTDASYEQYF. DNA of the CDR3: TGTGCCAGCAGGAAGACTGATGCCTCCTACGAGCAGTACTTC.